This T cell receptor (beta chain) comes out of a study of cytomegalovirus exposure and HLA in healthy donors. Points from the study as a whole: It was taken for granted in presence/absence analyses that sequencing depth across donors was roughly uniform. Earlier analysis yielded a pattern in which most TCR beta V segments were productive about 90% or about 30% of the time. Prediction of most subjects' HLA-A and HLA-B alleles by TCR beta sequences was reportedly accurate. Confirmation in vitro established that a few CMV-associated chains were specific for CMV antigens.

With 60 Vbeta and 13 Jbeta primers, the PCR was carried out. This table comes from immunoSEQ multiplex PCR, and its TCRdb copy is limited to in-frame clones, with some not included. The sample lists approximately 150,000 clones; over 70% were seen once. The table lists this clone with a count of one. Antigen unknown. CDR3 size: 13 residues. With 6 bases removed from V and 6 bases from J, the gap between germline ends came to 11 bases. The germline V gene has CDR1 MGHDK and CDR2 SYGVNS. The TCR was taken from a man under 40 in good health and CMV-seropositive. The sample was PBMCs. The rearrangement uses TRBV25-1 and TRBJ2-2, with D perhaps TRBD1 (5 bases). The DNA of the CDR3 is TGTGCCAGCAGCACTTTAGGGGCCGGGGAGCTGTTTTTT. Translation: CASSTLGAGELFF.